This entry concerns a single TCR beta chain. This CDR3 spans 12 amino acids. V shed 6 bases and J shed 3 bases, with 8 bases lying between them. Seattle's cohort entered during active infection and was followed longitudinally. This record comes from a study of blood T cell repertoires in COVID-19. For the study at large: Sources were T cells, B-cell-depleted T cells, or PBMCs; the material itself was cDNA or gDNA.

Sequenced by immunoSEQ multiplex PCR; TCRdb stores in-frame clones only, minus some. Counted here are some 56,000 clones, roughly four fifths occurring once; the ten biggest clones make up more than 9%. The receptor was derived from a man of 80 years or more with COVID-19, enrolled during active disease. This rearrangement joins TRBV12-3 or TRBV12-4 to TRBJ1-2; perhaps TRBD1 as D (6 bases). Sequencing was carried out using peripheral blood. CDR3 DNA sequence: TGTGCCAGCAGCTCAGGGGACTATGGCTACACCTTC. The encoded protein is CASSSGDYGYTF.